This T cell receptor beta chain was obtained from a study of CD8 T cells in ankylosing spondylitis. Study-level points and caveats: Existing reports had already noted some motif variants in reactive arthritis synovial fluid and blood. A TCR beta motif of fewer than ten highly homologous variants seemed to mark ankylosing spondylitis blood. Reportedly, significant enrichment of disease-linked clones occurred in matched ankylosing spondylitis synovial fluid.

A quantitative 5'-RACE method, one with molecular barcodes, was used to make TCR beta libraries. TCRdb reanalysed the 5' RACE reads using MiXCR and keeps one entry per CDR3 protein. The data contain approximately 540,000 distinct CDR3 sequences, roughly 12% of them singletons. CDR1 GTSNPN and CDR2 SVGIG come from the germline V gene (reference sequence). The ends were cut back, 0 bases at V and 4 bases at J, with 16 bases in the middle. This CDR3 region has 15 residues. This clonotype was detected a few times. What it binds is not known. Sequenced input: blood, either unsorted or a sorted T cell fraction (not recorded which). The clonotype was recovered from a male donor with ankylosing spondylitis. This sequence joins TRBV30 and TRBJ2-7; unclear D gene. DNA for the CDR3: TGTGCCTGGAGTGTAGAGACCGCCCTGACTTACGAGCAGTACTTC. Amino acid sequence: CAWSVETALTYEQYF.